This T cell receptor (beta chain) stems from a study of CD8 T cells in ankylosing spondylitis. The CDR3 loop spans 15 amino acids. The V end was cut by 1 base, the J end by 4 bases, with 14 bases between. Germline CDR1 reads DFQATT; CDR2 reads SNEGSKA (reference sequence). TCRdb analysed the 5' RACE reads with MiXCR anew, one entry per CDR3 protein. The profile shows 200,000 to 300,000 distinct CDR3 sequences, around 32% of them singletons. The sequence was obtained from a male donor with ankylosing spondylitis or in good health (not recorded which). The chain links TRBV20-1 to TRBJ2-1; the D gene could be TRBD1 or TRBD2 (5 bases each). Sequenced material: blood, either unsorted or a sorted T cell fraction (not recorded which). The CDR3 sequence is CSARGGGGEYNEQFF. The CDR3 nucleotides are TGCAGTGCTAGAGGTGGGGGTGGGGAATACAATGAGCAGTTCTTC.